The T cell receptor (beta chain) under discussion was sequenced for a study of OX40 agonist ivuxolimab in advanced cancers. At the level of the whole study: Ivuxolimab was an agonistic, fully human IgG2 monoclonal antibody directed against OX40 (CD134), a costimulatory receptor. Patients were allowed to have had prior anti-PD-1, anti-PD-L1 or anti-CTLA-4 therapy, and around 37% of the dose-escalation patients had previously received checkpoint inhibitors. The monotherapy dose-escalation portion (N of about 57 patients) of the phase I ivuxolimab trial is reported in the paper. Intravenous ivuxolimab was administered to patients every 2 weeks at six dose levels: 0.01, 0.1, 0.3, 1.5, 3 and 10 mg/kg. Partial responses occurred in three dose-escalation patients: two with cutaneous melanoma and one with hepatocellular carcinoma. The dose-escalation cohort was around 83% male with a mean age of about 65 years, ranging from about 23 to 85. The purpose of peripheral TCRbeta sequencing was to test whether ivuxolimab changed TCR sequence diversity and led to clonal T-cell expansion. Of the roughly 52 dose-escalation patients, hepatocellular carcinoma was present in about 20, melanoma in approximately 15, renal cell carcinoma in 9 and head and neck cancer in 9.

For sequencing of the TCRbeta CDR3 region, genomic DNA was extracted from the sorted cells. The immunoSEQ Assay was used for sequencing of TCRbeta CDR3 regions. Here the immuneACCESS table is served through TCRdb, limited to in-frame sequences with V and J called. Missing clones are a known gap in these copies; in checked studies unresolved V genes cover under half, and the rest lacks a known reason. The sample table shows roughly 50,000 clones, and just under 90% are seen once. The ten most abundant clones make up 9% to 12% of the sample. The trial excluded patients who had a history of autoimmune disease or were on systemic immunosuppression. Peripheral blood for TCR sequencing was collected from all dose cohorts at baseline, on cycle 4 day 1, and on cycle 7 day 1. Samples were obtained from an open-label, multicenter, first-in-human phase I dose-escalation trial of ivuxolimab. The trial enrolled adults with locally advanced or metastatic head and neck squamous cell, hepatocellular, melanoma or renal cell carcinoma. CD4+ and CD8+ T cells were sorted separately from peripheral blood before TCR sequencing.

The research as a whole found: Low levels of normalized T-cell clonal expansion were also seen in some patients who did not respond. Antigen specificity was not determined for the clonally expanded peripheral T cells. Clonal expansion of both CD4+ and CD8+ blood T cells was observed from baseline to week 6 at doses 0.1 to 3.0 mg/kg. Partial responders in the 0.1-3.0 mg/kg groups had among the lowest normalized peripheral clonal expansion, especially among CD8+ T cells. After ivuxolimab, more expanded clones were found on average in CD8+ T cells than in CD4+ T cells.

The germline V gene gives CDR1 as SGHRS and CDR2 as YFSETQ. Inclusive of the bounding cysteine and phenylalanine, the CDR3 is 16 residues long. The only DNA kept is the CDR3, 48 bases in frame from the first base. Trimming removed 4 bases from V and 4 bases from J; the gene matches leave 10 bases unexplained. Comments on this clone: Its target antigen remains unknown. Per-base quality was not reported, and no clone a single base away is much larger than it.

The receptor comes from an adult with an advanced solid tumor such as melanoma, head and neck, liver or kidney cancer. The sequence joins TRBV5-1 to TRBJ1-4; 7 bases in the middle match TRBD1. This specimen consisted of CD4+ or CD8+ T cells sorted from blood, obtained in a trial of the OX40 agonist ivuxolimab. The CDR3: CASSLREGQNNEKLFF. The sequence in DNA is TGCGCCAGCAGCCTGAGGGAGGGACAGAATAATGAAAAACTGTTTTTT. With the rest looked up from the reference TRBV5-1 and TRBJ1-4 genes rather than sequenced, the full variable domain is KAGVTQTPRYLIKTRGQQVTLSCSPISGHRSVSWYQQTPGQGLQFLFEYFSETQRNKGNFPGRFSGRQFSNSRSEMNVSTLELGDSALYLCASSLREGQNNEKLFFGSGTQLSVL.